The rows below give T cell receptor beta chains drawn from one sample of a study of T cell responses to AZD1222 COVID-19 vaccine. Profiling relied on immunoSEQ multiplex PCR, and the TCRdb table lists in-frame clones only, not all of them. The table lists some 150,000 clones, over 90% of them singletons, with around 3.3% in the top ten. The sequences come from peripheral blood, collected 28 days after the second AZD1222 dose. These receptors originate from an adult who received the AZD1222 COVID-19 vaccine. The CDR3 runs from the conserved cysteine through the conserved F or W. D genes are given only for firm matches. Clone size is shown for a subset of rows, as once, few, many or a class of expanded clone.

D gene,J gene,clone size,V gene,CDR3 DNA,CDR3 protein
-,TRBJ1-4,-,TRBV7-2,TGTGCCAGCAGCTTAGGGTTCGGGGGGACGGCTAATGAAAAACTGTTTTTT,CASSLGFGGTANEKLFF
TRBD1,TRBJ1-1,once,TRBV6-5,TGTGCCAGCAGCCTGGACAGGGTACGAGGGACTGAAGCTTTCTTT,CASSLDRVRGTEAFF
-,TRBJ1-2,-,TRBV9,TGTGCCAGCAGCGTGGACGGTGCCTATGGCTACACCTTC,CASSVDGAYGYTF
-,TRBJ1-4,once,TRBV7-9,TGTGCCAGCGGACTGAATAATGAAAAACTGTTTTTT,CASGLNNEKLFF
-,TRBJ1-5,-,TRBV29-1,TGCAGCATCCGGGACAAAAATCAGCCCCAGCATTTT,CSIRDKNQPQHF
-,TRBJ2-6,-,TRBV21-1,TGTGCCAGCAGCAAAGAGGGAGGGACACCCAACTCTGGGGCCAACGTCCTGACTTTC,CASSKEGGTPNSGANVLTF
-,TRBJ1-4,-,TRBV30,TGTGCCTGGCAAATAGGGGCTTATAATGAAAAACTGTTTTTT,CAWQIGAYNEKLFF
TRBD1,TRBJ1-3,-,TRBV11-1,TGTGCCAGCAGCTCGACAGGGGGGACTGGAAACACCATATATTTT,CASSSTGGTGNTIYF
-,TRBJ1-2,-,TRBV15,TGTGCCACCAGCAGAGGTTTCGGACGAACCGATCTTTACTATGGCTACACCTTC,CATSRGFGRTDLYYGYTF
TRBD1,TRBJ1-1,few,TRBV12-3/TRBV12-4,TGTGCCAGCAGTAAAAGGACAGGTGGCATAGCTTTCTTT,CASSKRTGGIAFF
-,TRBJ1-1,-,TRBV27,TGTGCCAGCAGTGCCACAGGGTTTGAAGCTTTCTTT,CASSATGFEAFF
-,TRBJ2-5,-,TRBV5-1,TGCGCCAGCAGCTTGGTCCCTGCGGCCCAAGAGACCCAGTACTTC,CASSLVPAAQETQYF
-,TRBJ1-1,-,TRBV7-8,TGTGCCAGCAGCTTAAGTCAACGGTTTCGGGGGCCAACGGCCGGAGCTTTCTTT,CASSLSQRFRGPTAGAFF
-,TRBJ1-6,once,TRBV10-3,TGTGCCATCAGCGCCGAAGGATCCTATAATTCACCCCTCCACTTT,CAISAEGSYNSPLHF
-,TRBJ1-2,-,TRBV6-1,TGTGCCAGCAGTGAAGGGGGACTGAGCTATGGCTACACCTTC,CASSEGGLSYGYTF
TRBD2,TRBJ2-7,-,TRBV19,TGTGCCAGTAGTATTGGGACTAGTACCATCTACGAGCAGTACTTC,CASSIGTSTIYEQYF
-,TRBJ2-5,-,TRBV29-1,TGCAGCGTCATGTTTTTTGGGACATCGGAGACCCAGTACTTC,CSVMFFGTSETQYF
TRBD1,TRBJ1-6,once,TRBV5-1,TGCGCCAGCAGCTTGGCAGGGGACAGCTTTGGAAATTCACCCCTCCACTTT,CASSLAGDSFGNSPLHF
-,TRBJ2-5,-,TRBV5-8,TGTGCCAGCAGCTCCGGACATCTGCAAGAGACCCAGTACTTC,CASSSGHLQETQYF
-,TRBJ1-6,-,TRBV6-1,TGTGCCAGCAGTGAAGCGTGGGGCGTCGGTCAACCCCTCCACTTT,CASSEAWGVGQPLHF
-,TRBJ2-3,-,TRBV18,TGTGCCAGCTCACCAACGCTCGATACGCAGTATTTT,CASSPTLDTQYF
-,TRBJ1-1,-,TRBV2,TGTGCCAGCAGGGGAACTAGGCGCATGACTGAAGCTTTCTTT,CASRGTRRMTEAFF
TRBD1,TRBJ1-1,-,TRBV19,TGTGCCAGTAGTACAAGACAGGGGGCGCGGACTGAAGCTTTCTTT,CASSTRQGARTEAFF
TRBD2,TRBJ2-7,-,TRBV30,TGTGCCTGGAGTGTATCGCGGGAGGGCCCGTACGAGCAGTACTTC,CAWSVSREGPYEQYF
TRBD1,TRBJ1-5,-,TRBV18,TGTGCCAGCGGGACAGGCAATCAGCCCCAGCATTTT,CASGTGNQPQHF
-,TRBJ2-7,-,TRBV5-4,TGTGCCAGCAGCTTGGACCAAGATGCCTACGAGCAGTACTTC,CASSLDQDAYEQYF
-,TRBJ1-2,-,TRBV28,TGTGCCAGCAGTTCGTACAGGGCCGGCTACACCTTC,CASSSYRAGYTF
-,TRBJ2-7,-,TRBV9,TGTGCCAGCAGCGTAAAGGCAGGGAGGCCCTACGAGCAGTACTTC,CASSVKAGRPYEQYF
-,TRBJ2-2,-,TRBV28,TGTGCCAGCAGTTTAGGGCTTTTTAACACCGGGGAGCTGTTTTTT,CASSLGLFNTGELFF
-,TRBJ2-7,few,TRBV25-1,TGTGCCAGCAGTGCATTGGGGACTTACGAGCAGTACTTC,CASSALGTYEQYF
TRBD2,TRBJ2-1,-,TRBV11-2,TGTGCCAGCAGCTTCCTTAGCGGGAGGGCCTACAATGAGCAGTTCTTC,CASSFLSGRAYNEQFF
TRBD1,TRBJ1-6,-,TRBV4-1,TGCGCCAGCAGCCATAGACAGGGTGAGGATTCACCCCTCCACTTT,CASSHRQGEDSPLHF
-,TRBJ2-3,-,TRBV14,TGTGCCAGCAGCCAAGGGGTTATGCGAGTAAAAACAGATACGCAGTATTTT,CASSQGVMRVKTDTQYF
-,TRBJ1-3,-,TRBV30,TGTGCCTGGAGTGTGGGGGTCTCTGGAAACACCATATATTTT,CAWSVGVSGNTIYF
TRBD1,TRBJ1-1,-,TRBV29-1,TGCAGCGGGGGACAGAGGCCTGAAGCTTTCTTT,CSGGQRPEAFF
-,TRBJ2-3,-,TRBV9,TGTGCCAGCAGCGACCACACAGATACGCAGTATTTT,CASSDHTDTQYF
-,TRBJ1-1,-,TRBV6-5,TGTGCCAGCAGCCTCTTATTGAACACTGAAGCTTTCTTT,CASSLLLNTEAFF
-,TRBJ1-4,-,TRBV3-1/TRBV3-2,TGTGCCAGCAGCCAAGAGGGGAGGGCTAATGAAAAACTGTTTTTT,CASSQEGRANEKLFF
-,TRBJ2-4,-,TRBV25-1,TGTGCCAGCAGTGAATCGGTGGGGAAAAACATTCAGTACTTC,CASSESVGKNIQYF
-,TRBJ1-2,few,TRBV6-5,TGTGCCGGACGGGACCGCCACGGCTACACCTTC,CAGRDRHGYTF
TRBD1,TRBJ1-2,-,TRBV10-3,TGTGCCATCAGATCGGACAGGGACAACTATGGCTACACCTTC,CAIRSDRDNYGYTF
TRBD2,TRBJ2-5,once,TRBV5-6,TGTGCCAGCAGCTTGGCTCTCGGCGGGAGGAGGGAGGAGACCCAGTACTTC,CASSLALGGRREETQYF
TRBD2,TRBJ2-2,-,TRBV7-3,TGTGCCAGCAGCCCTGAACCGGGACTAGCGAGAGACACCGGGGAGCTGTTTTTT,CASSPEPGLARDTGELFF
-,TRBJ2-7,-,TRBV7-9,TGTGCCAGCAGCTGGGAGGGGGCCTACGAGCAGTACTTC,CASSWEGAYEQYF
-,TRBJ2-7,-,TRBV27,TGTGCCAGCAGTCCGCACCCCCGATCCACCGAGCAGTACTTC,CASSPHPRSTEQYF
-,TRBJ1-5,-,TRBV6-1,TGTGCCAGCAGTGAAGCGAGGGGGTATCAGCCCCAGCATTTT,CASSEARGYQPQHF
TRBD1,TRBJ1-2,-,TRBV28,TGTGCCAGCAGTCGCAGACAGGGAGGTAACTATGGCTACACCTTC,CASSRRQGGNYGYTF